This entry lists 10 T cell receptor beta chains sequenced from one sample in a study of human thymus T cells. Assay: immunoSEQ multiplex PCR; the TCRdb copy retains only in-frame clones and omits some. The top ten hold 0.031% of the sample, which has fewer than 90,000 clones, 96% seen once. Thymic resections from corrective heart surgery supplied the tissue. The source material was thymus tissue. The receptors come from a boy under two years old with a congenital heart defect but otherwise immunologically healthy.

The J gene is TRBJ1-5, the V gene TRBV10-2; D gene ambiguous. CDR1 and CDR2 from the germline V gene are WSHSY and SAAADI. This CDR3 spans 15 amino acids. Trimming took off 2 bases at V and 7 bases at J, with 15 bases between the two ends. The DNA of the CDR3 is TGCGCCAGCAGTGAGGACGGGGAAAGAGAACAGCCCCAGCATTTT. Translating gives CASSEDGEREQPQHF.

The rearrangement uses TRBV5-4 and TRBJ1-3, with D perhaps TRBD1 (6 bases). V was trimmed by 3 bases and J by 1 base, leaving 14 bases between them. Germline V gene sequence: CDR1 SGHNT, CDR2 YYREEE (reference sequence). The CDR3 is made up of 16 amino acids. CDR3 loop: CASSWRQVQSGNTIYF. The CDR3, as DNA: TGTGCCAGCAGCTGGCGACAGGTCCAGTCTGGAAACACCATATATTTT. Supplemented by reference TRBV5-4 and TRBJ1-3, the full variable domain reads ETGVTQSPTHLIKTRGQQVTLRCSSQSGHNTVSWYQQALGQGPQFIFQYYREEENGRGNFPPRFSGLQFPNYSSELNVNALELDDSALYLCASSWRQVQSGNTIYFGEGSWLTVV.

The V gene is TRBV5-6, the J gene TRBJ1-5, with 7 bases fitting TRBD1. This CDR3 spans 18 amino acids. Germline CDR1 and CDR2: SGHDT and YYEEEE. J was trimmed by 5 bases and V by 1 base; bases with no gene match: 15. CDR3 sequence (DNA): TGTGCCAGCAGCTTGATGATGACAGGGTGGGGGTCAGATCAGCCCCAGCATTTT. Protein sequence: CASSLMMTGWGSDQPQHF.

This clone was counted a single time. The V call is TRBV2, the J call TRBJ2-3, with 11 bases aligning to TRBD2. The CDR3 contains 17 residues. The ends lost 3 bases at V and 0 bases at J; junction bases unmatched: 5. Germline-derived CDR1 and CDR2 are SNHLY and FYNNEI. The CDR3 reads CASSDTSGRVSTDTQYF. In DNA, the CDR3 is TGTGCCAGCAGTGATACTAGCGGGAGAGTGAGCACAGATACGCAGTATTTT.

The chain carries TRBV14 and TRBJ1-2, with 9 bases that match TRBD1. The CDR3 extends over 18 amino acids. The junction had 9 bases not matched to a gene; V was cut back by 1 base and J by 0 bases. CDR1 and CDR2 (germline): SGHDN, FVKESK. The CDR3 is CASSQVSRDRASNYGYTF. Written as DNA, the CDR3 is TGTGCCAGCAGCCAAGTAAGCCGGGACAGGGCTTCTAACTATGGCTACACCTTC.

The V call is TRBV11-1, the J call TRBJ2-5; 7 bases are a match to TRBD1. From germline, CDR1 is SGHAT and CDR2 FQDESV (reference sequence). The V and J ends lost 0 bases and 5 bases, in that order; junction bases with no gene match: 9. The CDR3 has 16 amino acids. This CDR3 is CASSLATRGPWETQYF. The CDR3 bases are TGTGCCAGCAGCTTAGCGACGAGGGGGCCGTGGGAGACCCAGTACTTC.

The chain recombines TRBV9 with TRBJ1-2; D not resolved. This CDR3 has 13 amino acids. Trimming stripped 1 base from V and 2 bases from J, with 6 bases between. Germline V gene sequence: CDR1 SGDLS, CDR2 YYNGEE. This chain's CDR3 is CASSVQPNYGYTF. The DNA of the CDR3 is TGTGCCAGCAGCGTACAGCCCAACTATGGCTACACCTTC.

The chain recombines TRBV28 with TRBJ2-2, with D possibly matching TRBD2 (5 bases). CDR1 and CDR2 from the germline V gene are MDHEN and SYDVKM. V lost 5 bases to trimming and J lost 6 bases, with 16 bases between them. The CDR3 spans 15 residues. The CDR3, as DNA: TGTGCCAGCAGTGAGCCGGGATCATGGGCCGGGGAGCTGTTTTTT. It specifies CASSEPGSWAGELFF.

This chain links TRBV2 with TRBJ2-7; D might be TRBD1 or TRBD2, each matching 5 bases. Germline CDR1 reads SNHLY; CDR2 reads FYNNEI. Trimming shortened V by 4 bases and J by 5 bases, and 12 bases separated the two germline ends. The CDR3 is 13 amino acids. CDR3 sequence reads: CASSGSGTHEQYF. The CDR3 DNA reads TGTGCCAGCAGTGGTTCAGGGACCCACGAGCAGTACTTC.

The chain carries TRBV7-9 and TRBJ1-2; perhaps TRBD1 as D (5 bases). Trimming shortened V by 5 bases and J by 6 bases, and 16 bases separated the two germline ends. Germline V gives CDR1 SEHNR, CDR2 FQNEAQ (reference sequence). There are 14 residues in the CDR3. In DNA form, the CDR3 reads TGTGCCAGCAGCACGGGGCCCAGGCGGCATGGCTACACCTTC. It yields the protein CASSTGPRRHGYTF.